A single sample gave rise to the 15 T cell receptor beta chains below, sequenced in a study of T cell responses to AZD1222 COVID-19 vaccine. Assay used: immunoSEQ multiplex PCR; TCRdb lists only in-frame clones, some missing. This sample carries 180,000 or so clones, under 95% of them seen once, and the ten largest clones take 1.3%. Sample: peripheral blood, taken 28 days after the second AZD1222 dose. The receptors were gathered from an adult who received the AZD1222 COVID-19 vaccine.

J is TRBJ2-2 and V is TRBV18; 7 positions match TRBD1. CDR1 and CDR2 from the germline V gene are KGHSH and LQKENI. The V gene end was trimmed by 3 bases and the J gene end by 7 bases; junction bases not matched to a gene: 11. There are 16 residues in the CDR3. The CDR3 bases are TGTGCCAGCTCACCTCGGACAGGTCGGGCCGGCGGGGAGCTGTTTTTT. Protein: CASSPRTGRAGGELFF.

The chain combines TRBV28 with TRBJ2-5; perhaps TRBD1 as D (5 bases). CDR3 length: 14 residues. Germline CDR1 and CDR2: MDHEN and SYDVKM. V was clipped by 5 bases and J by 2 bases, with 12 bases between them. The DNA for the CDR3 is TGTGCCAGCAGTGGGGCCATTTTGCAAGAGACCCAGTACTTC. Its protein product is CASSGAILQETQYF.

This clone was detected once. CDR3 residues: CASSLVTRGLAGVVAYEQYF. In DNA form, the CDR3 reads TGTGCCAGCAGCTTGGTAACCCGGGGACTAGCGGGAGTAGTGGCCTACGAGCAGTACTTC. This chain joins TRBV5-5 and TRBJ2-7, with 14 bases matching TRBD2. Trimming at V came to 0 bases and at J to 2 bases, leaving 13 bases not matched to a gene. The CDR3 is 20 amino acids. Per germline, CDR1 SGHKS and CDR2 YYEKEE (reference sequence).

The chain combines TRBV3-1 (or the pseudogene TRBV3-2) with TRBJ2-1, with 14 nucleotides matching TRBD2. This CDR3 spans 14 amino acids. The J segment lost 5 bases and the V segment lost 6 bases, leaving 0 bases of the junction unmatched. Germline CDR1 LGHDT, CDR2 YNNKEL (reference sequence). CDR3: CASRTSGGDNEQFF. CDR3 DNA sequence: TGTGCCAGCAGGACTAGCGGGGGGGACAATGAGCAGTTCTTC.

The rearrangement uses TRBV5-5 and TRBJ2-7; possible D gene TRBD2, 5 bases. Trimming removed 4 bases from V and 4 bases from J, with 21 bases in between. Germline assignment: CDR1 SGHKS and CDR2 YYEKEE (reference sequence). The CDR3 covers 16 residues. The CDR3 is CASSPFLAKERYEQYF. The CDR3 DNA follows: TGTGCCAGCAGCCCCTTCCTGGCAAAAGAGCGGTACGAGCAGTACTTC.

Here the CDR3 reads CASSDGAVSYNEQFF. CDR3 sequence (DNA): TGTGCCAGCAGTGATGGGGCGGTCTCCTACAATGAGCAGTTCTTC. The rearrangement uses TRBV25-1 and TRBJ2-1; the D gene is possibly TRBD1 (5 bases). Germline assignment: CDR1 MGHDK and CDR2 SYGVNS. The CDR3 contains 15 residues. V was pared by 3 bases and J by 0 bases, with 9 bases between.

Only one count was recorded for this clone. The chain's CDR3 is CASSLRKTRGQDEQYF. In DNA form, the CDR3 reads TGTGCCAGCAGCCTGCGTAAGACTAGGGGCCAGGACGAGCAGTACTTC. The chain carries TRBV6-2 or TRBV6-3 and TRBJ2-7; a possible D gene is TRBD2 (6 bases). CDR1 is MNHEY and CDR2 is SVGEGT in the germline V gene. The CDR3 spans 16 residues. Trimming removed 6 bases from V and 5 bases from J, with 23 bases in between.

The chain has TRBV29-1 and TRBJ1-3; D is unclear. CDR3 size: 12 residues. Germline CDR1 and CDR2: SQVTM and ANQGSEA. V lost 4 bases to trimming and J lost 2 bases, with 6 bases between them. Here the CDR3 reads CSVVDPGNTIYF. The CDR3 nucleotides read TGCAGCGTTGTGGACCCTGGAAACACCATATATTTT. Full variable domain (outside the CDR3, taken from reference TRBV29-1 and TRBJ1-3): SAVISQKPSRDICQRGTSLTIQCQVDSQVTMMFWYRQQPGQSLTLIATANQGSEATYESGFVIDKFPISRPNLTFSTLTVSNMSPEDSSIYLCSVVDPGNTIYFGEGSWLTVV.

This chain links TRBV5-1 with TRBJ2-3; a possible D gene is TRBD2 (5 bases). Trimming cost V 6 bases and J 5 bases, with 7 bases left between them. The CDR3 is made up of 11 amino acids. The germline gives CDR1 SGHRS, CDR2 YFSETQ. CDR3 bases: TGCGCCAGCACCGCGGGAGATACGCAGTATTTT. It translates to CASTAGDTQYF.

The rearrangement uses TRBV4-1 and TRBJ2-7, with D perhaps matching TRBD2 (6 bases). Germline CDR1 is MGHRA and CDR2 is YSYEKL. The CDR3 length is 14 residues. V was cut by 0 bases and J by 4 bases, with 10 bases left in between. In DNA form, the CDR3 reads TGCGCCAGCAGCCAAGATCTGGGGGGATACGAGCAGTACTTC. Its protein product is CASSQDLGGYEQYF.

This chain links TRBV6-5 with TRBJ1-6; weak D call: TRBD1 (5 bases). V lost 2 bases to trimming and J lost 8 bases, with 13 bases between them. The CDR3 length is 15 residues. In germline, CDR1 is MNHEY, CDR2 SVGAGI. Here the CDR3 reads CASSYGPGVDSPLHF. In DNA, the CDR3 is TGTGCCAGCAGTTACGGCCCGGGGGTTGATTCACCCCTCCACTTT.

This chain's CDR3 is CASSYTPTGSHEQYF. DNA of the CDR3: TGTGCCAGCAGTTACACCCCGACAGGGTCCCACGAGCAGTACTTC. The V and J genes are TRBV6-5 and TRBJ2-7; 7 bases line up with TRBD1. Trimming removed 2 bases from V and 5 bases from J; junction bases left unmatched: 9. Germline CDR1 is MNHEY and CDR2 is SVGAGI. The CDR3 runs to 15 residues.

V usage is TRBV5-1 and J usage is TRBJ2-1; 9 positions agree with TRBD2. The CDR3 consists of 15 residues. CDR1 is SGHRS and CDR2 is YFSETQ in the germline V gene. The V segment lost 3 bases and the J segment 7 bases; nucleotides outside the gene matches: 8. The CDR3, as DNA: TGCGCCAGCAGCTATCTAGCGGGGTCTGCGAATGAGCAGTTCTTC. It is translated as CASSYLAGSANEQFF.

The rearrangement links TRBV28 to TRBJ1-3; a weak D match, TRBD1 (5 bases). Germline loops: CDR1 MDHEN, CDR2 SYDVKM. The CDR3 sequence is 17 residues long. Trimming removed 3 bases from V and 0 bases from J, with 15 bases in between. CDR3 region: CASSFQRARDSGNTIYF. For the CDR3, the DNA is TGTGCCAGCAGTTTCCAAAGGGCCAGGGACTCTGGAAACACCATATATTTT.

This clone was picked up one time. As DNA, the CDR3 is TGTGCCAGCAGCTCCGCTTTAGCGGGGGCTAACACCGGGGAGCTGTTTTTT. Translated, it gives CASSSALAGANTGELFF. The V and J genes are TRBV7-2 and TRBJ2-2; 9 nucleotides agree with TRBD2. This CDR3 spans 17 amino acids. Germline assignment: CDR1 SGHTA and CDR2 FQGNSA. V was clipped by 4 bases and J by 2 bases; unmatched bases: 8.